This section outlines one T cell receptor (beta chain) sequence together with its context. Its target is not known. The sample belongs to a study of vaccination and CD4 T cells after COVID-19. Study-wide points: Sampling was limited to relatively few convalescent patients, with no early post-infection timepoints studied. The median number of SARS-CoV-2-reactive clonotypes increased from approximately 23 to 38, a change that did not reach significance.

Treatment defined: roughly 10-day PBMC culture with coronavirus spike peptide pools or control peptides (ViraFEST assay). The Oncomine TCR Beta short-read assay sequenced DNA from cultured CD4+ T cells. From the PCR reads, TCRdb called clonotypes with MiXCR, one entry per CDR3 protein. The sample lists over 12,000 distinct CDR3 sequences; around 50% were seen once. The length of the CDR3 is 11 residues. Deletions cut 2 bases from V and 4 bases from J, with 1 base between. The germline V gene has CDR1 SGHTA and CDR2 FQGNSA. This TCR was sampled from a human donor who had recovered from COVID-19. The V and J genes are TRBV7-2 and TRBJ2-3, with D unclear. Sequenced sample: CD4+ T cells from blood, cultured in vitro. This CDR3 is CASSLPDTQYF. CDR3 nucleotides: TGTGCCAGCAGCTTACCAGATACGCAGTATTTT. The full variable domain, in which reference TRBV7-2 and TRBJ2-3 provide the parts outside the CDR3, is GAGVSQSPSNKVTEKGKDVELRCDPISGHTALYWYRQSLGQGLEFLIYFQGNSAPDKSGLPSDRFSAERTGGSVSTLTIQRTQQEDSAVYLCASSLPDTQYFGPGTRLTVL.